This TCR beta chain came from a study of T cell responses to AZD1222 COVID-19 vaccine (dated by TCRdb to 2020 to 2023). At the level of the whole study: Because spike-specific TCR depth and breadth did not differ between the two schedules, AZD1222 recipients who got a second dose at roughly 4 weeks were pooled with those who got a second dose at roughly 12 weeks. TCR sequencing covered over 230 trial participants: 200 to 220 given two doses of AZD1222 and 26 given two doses of MenACWY control vaccine. Enrollment into the trials was organized by age into subgroups of 18-55, 56-69 and 70-plus years, and those subgroups contained approximately 150, 30 and 60 TCR-sequenced participants, respectively. Results and caveats for the whole study, not just this receptor: Vaccine-associated CD4 TCRs spanned the whole spike protein, with dominant responses in regions 160-218 and 743-854. Participants were mostly white British, with more females than males. The authors suggested clonal diversity may have been underestimated. Nearly half of unique spike-specific TCRs reportedly recognized epitopes outside regions mutated in the B.1.351 and B.1.1.7 variants. After two AZD1222 doses, spike-specific TCR breadth and depth were significantly higher than at day 0 and than in MenACWY recipients. Because no day 14 peak-response samples were available, repertoires were characterized only after the peak T cell response. Conclusions about previously exposed vaccinees are limited because only six or seven AZD1222 recipients were SARS-CoV-2 seropositive at baseline. The 56-69-year group was small, and its depth increase did not reach significance, likely because of low power.

The CDR3 regions of human TCRbeta chains were analyzed by immunosequencing. In the paper's pipeline: Repertoire TCRs were checked for matches against a reference library of SARS-CoV-2-specific TCRs that had been generated using the MIRA antigen-specificity platform. Breadth meant the fraction of unique TCRs that were SARS-CoV-2-associated, whereas depth meant the fraction of total T cells that were SARS-CoV-2-associated. Using the MIRA data, each spike-specific TCR was assigned both to the spike region to which the TCR was reactive and to a CD4 or CD8 class. Log10-transformed breadth and depth values were compared by one-way ANOVA with Sidak's multiple comparisons tests. TCRdb obtained this table from immuneACCESS and retained in-frame rearrangements with V and J assigned. These tables miss some clones; where compared with another copy, unresolved V genes account for less than half of the shortfall, and the remainder is unexplained. That table is the source of V, J and clone size, and D and trimming were worked out from the DNA. For this sample there are about 120,000 clones; roughly 90% appear just once. The ten most abundant clones make up approximately 1.5% of the sample.

A distance of 9 bases separates the germline ends of V and J, which lose 5 bases and 0 bases respectively. The CDR3 spans 14 residues, from the cysteine through the phenylalanine. Just the 42-base CDR3 DNA is kept, in frame starting at base 1. CDR1 and CDR2 were assigned from the germline V gene as SGDLS and YYNGEE. A word on this clone: Its binding antigen is unknown. It has no much larger one-base neighbor in the sample; base qualities were not kept.

Reading the label with the study, this specimen's time point is: baseline before first vaccination. The vaccinee samples were drawn from two UK trials, COV001 and COV002, one of which was a single-blind randomized controlled phase 2/3 trial testing AZD1222 (ChAdOx1 nCoV-19) in healthy adults. For TCRbeta chain sequencing, PBMC samples were collected from trial participants at day 0 and at day 28 after the second dose. Source: peripheral blood, taken on day 0 of AZD1222 vaccination. This TCR was sampled from an adult in good health. The chain is assembled from TRBV9 and TRBJ2-1, and TRBD2 may be the D gene, going by 5 matching bases. The nucleotide sequence is given as TGTGCCAGCAGTAGCGCCCTCTCCTACAATGAGCAGTTCTTC. It codes for CASSSALSYNEQFF.